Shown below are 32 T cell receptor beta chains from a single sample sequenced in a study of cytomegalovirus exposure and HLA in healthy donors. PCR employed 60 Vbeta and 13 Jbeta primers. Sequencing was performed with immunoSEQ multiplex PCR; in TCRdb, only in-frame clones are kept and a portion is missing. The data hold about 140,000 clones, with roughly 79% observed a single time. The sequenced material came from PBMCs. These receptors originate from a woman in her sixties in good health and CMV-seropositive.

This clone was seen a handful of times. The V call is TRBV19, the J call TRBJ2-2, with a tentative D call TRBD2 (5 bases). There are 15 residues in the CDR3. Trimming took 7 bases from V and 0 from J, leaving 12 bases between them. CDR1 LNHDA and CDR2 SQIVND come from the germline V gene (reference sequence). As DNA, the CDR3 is TGTGCCAGTACCGAAAGCGGATCGAACACCGGGGAGCTGTTTTTT. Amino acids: CASTESGSNTGELFF.

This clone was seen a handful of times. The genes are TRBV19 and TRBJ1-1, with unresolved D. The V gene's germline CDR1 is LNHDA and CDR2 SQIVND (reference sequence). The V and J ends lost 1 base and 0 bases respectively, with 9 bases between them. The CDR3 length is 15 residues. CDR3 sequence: CASSIATRLNTEAFF. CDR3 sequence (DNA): TGTGCCAGTAGTATAGCCACGCGTCTGAACACTGAAGCTTTCTTT.

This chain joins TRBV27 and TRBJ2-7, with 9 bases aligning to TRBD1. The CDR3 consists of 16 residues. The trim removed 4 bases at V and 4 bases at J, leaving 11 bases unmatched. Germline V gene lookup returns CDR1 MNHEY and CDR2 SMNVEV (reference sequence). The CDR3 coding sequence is TGTGCCAGCAGTTCGCCCATCGACAGGGGGATTTACGAGCAGTACTTC. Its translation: CASSSPIDRGIYEQYF.

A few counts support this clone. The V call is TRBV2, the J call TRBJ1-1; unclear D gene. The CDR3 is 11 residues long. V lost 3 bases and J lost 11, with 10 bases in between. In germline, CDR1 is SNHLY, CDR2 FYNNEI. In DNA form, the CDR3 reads TGTGCCAGCAGTGAGACTTACGCGGCTTTCTTT. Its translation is CASSETYAAFF. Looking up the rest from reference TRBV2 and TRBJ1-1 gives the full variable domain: EPEVTQTPSHQVTQMGQEVILRCVPISNHLYFYWYRQILGQKVEFLVSFYNNEISEKSEIFDDQFSVERPDGSNFTLKIRSTKLEDSAMYFCASSETYAAFFGQGTRLTVV.

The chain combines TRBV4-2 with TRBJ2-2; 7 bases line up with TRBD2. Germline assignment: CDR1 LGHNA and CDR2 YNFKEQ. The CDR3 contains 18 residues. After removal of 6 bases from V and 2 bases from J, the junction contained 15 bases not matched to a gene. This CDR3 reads CASRAREGLAVNTGELFF. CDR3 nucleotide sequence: TGTGCCAGCAGGGCCCGAGAAGGGCTAGCGGTTAACACCGGGGAGCTGTTTTTT.

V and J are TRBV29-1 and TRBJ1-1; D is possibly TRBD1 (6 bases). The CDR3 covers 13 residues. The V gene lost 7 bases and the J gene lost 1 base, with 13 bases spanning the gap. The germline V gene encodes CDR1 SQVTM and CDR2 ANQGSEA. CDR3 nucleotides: TGCAGCGCGGACCGGGACAAGAACACTGAAGCTTTCTTT. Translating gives CSADRDKNTEAFF.

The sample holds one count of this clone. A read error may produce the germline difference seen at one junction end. CDR3 nucleotides: TGCGCCAGCAGCCAAGAGGGGGCTGCCAAGGTCCTGACTTTC. As protein: CASSQEGAAKVLTF. This sequence joins TRBV4-1 and TRBJ2-6, with TRBD1 as a possible D gene (6 bases). Looked up from germline, CDR1 is MGHRA and CDR2 is YSYEKL. This CDR3 contains 14 residues.

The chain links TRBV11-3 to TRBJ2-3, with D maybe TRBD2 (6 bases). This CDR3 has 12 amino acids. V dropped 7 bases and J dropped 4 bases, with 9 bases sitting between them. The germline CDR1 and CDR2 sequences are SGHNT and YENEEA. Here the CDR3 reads CASNGGADTQYF. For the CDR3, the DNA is TGTGCCAGCAACGGAGGGGCAGATACGCAGTATTTT.

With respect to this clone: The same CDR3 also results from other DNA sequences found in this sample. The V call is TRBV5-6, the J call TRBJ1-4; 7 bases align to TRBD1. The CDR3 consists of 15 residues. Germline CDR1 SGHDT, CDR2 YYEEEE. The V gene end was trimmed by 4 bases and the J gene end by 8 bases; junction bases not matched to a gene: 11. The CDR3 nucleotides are TGTGCCAGCAGCCCGACAGGGCGTGGGAACGAAAAACTGTTTTTT. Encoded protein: CASSPTGRGNEKLFF.

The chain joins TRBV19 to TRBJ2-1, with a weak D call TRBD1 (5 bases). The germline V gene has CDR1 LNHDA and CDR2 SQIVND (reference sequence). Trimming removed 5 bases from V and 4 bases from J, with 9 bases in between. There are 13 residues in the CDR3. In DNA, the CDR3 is TGTGCCAGTAGTGCCGACAGTTACAATGAGCAGTTCTTC. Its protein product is CASSADSYNEQFF.

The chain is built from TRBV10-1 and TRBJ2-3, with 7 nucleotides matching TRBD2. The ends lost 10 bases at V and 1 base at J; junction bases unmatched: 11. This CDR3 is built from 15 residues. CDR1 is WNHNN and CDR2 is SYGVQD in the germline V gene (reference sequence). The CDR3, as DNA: TGCGCCATCCCCGCCCCGACTAGCCGCACAGATACGCAGTATTTT. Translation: CAIPAPTSRTDTQYF.

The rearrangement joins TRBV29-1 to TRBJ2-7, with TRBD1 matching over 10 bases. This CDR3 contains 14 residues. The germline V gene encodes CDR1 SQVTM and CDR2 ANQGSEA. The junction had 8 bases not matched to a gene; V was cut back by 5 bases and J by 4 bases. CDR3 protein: CSVRPKDRGYEQYF. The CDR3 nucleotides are TGCAGCGTTCGCCCGAAGGACAGGGGGTACGAGCAGTACTTC.

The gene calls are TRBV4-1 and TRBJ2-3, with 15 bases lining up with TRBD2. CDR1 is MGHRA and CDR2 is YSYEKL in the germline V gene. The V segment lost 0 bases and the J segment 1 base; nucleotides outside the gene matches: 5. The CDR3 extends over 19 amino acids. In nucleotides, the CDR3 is TGCGCCAGCAGCCAAGATTGGGGACTAGCGGGAGGACGCACAGATACGCAGTATTTT. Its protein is CASSQDWGLAGGRTDTQYF.

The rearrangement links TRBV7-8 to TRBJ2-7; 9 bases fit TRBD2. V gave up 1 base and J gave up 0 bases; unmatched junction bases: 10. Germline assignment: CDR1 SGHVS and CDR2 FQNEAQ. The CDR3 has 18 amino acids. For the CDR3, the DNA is TGTGCCAGCAGCTTAGGTGGCGGGAGGGCCGTTAGCTCCTACGAGCAGTACTTC. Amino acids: CASSLGGGRAVSSYEQYF.

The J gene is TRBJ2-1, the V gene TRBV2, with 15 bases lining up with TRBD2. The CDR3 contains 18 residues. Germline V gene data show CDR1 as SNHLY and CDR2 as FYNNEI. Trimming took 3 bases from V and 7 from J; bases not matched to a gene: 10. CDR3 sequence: CASSERTSGRATLNEQFF. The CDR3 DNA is TGTGCCAGCAGTGAGAGGACTAGCGGGAGGGCCACCCTTAATGAGCAGTTCTTC. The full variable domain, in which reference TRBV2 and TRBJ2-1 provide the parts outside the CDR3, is EPEVTQTPSHQVTQMGQEVILRCVPISNHLYFYWYRQILGQKVEFLVSFYNNEISEKSEIFDDQFSVERPDGSNFTLKIRSTKLEDSAMYFCASSERTSGRATLNEQFFGPGTRLTVL.

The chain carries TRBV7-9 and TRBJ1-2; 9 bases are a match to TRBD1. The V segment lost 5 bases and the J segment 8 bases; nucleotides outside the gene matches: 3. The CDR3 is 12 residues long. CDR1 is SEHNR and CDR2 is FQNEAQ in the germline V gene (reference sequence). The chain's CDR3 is CASSPTGGGYTF. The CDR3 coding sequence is TGTGCCAGCAGCCCCACAGGGGGCGGCTACACCTTC.

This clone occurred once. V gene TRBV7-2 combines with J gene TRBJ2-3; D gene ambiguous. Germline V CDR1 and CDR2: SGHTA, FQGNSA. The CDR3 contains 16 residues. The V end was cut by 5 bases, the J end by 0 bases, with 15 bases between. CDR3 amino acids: CASSPFSVTSTDTQYF. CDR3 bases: TGTGCCAGCAGCCCTTTCTCCGTGACTAGCACAGATACGCAGTATTTT.

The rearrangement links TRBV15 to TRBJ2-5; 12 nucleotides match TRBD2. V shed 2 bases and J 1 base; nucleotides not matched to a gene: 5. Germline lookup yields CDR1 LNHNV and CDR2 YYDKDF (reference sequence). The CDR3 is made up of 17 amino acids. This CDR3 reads CATSRPTSGRGQETQYF. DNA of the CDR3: TGTGCCACCAGCAGACCGACTAGCGGGAGAGGCCAAGAGACCCAGTACTTC.

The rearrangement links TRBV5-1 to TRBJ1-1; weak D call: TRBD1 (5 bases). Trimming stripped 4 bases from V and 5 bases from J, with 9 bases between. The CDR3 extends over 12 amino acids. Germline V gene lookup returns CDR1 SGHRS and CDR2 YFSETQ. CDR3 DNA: TGCGCCAGCAGCCGGGGGGGGACTGAAGCTTTCTTT. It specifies CASSRGGTEAFF. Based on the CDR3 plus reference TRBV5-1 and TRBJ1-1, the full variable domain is KAGVTQTPRYLIKTRGQQVTLSCSPISGHRSVSWYQQTPGQGLQFLFEYFSETQRNKGNFPGRFSGRQFSNSRSEMNVSTLELGDSALYLCASSRGGTEAFFGQGTRLTVV.

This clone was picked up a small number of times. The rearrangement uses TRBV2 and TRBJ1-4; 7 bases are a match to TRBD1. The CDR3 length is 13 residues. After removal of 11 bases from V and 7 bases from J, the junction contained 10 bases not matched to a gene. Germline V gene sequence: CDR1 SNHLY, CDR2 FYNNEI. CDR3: CAGEQGKGEKLFF. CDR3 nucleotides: TGTGCCGGGGAACAGGGGAAGGGTGAAAAACTGTTTTTT.

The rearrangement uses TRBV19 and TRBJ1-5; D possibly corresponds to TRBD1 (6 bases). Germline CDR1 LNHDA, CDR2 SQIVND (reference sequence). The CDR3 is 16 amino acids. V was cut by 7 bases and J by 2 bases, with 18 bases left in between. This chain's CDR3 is CASNPQGSVGNQPQHF. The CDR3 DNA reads TGTGCCAGTAACCCACAGGGTTCGGTAGGCAATCAGCCCCAGCATTTT. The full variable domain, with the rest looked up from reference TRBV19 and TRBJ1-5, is DGGITQSPKYLFRKEGQNVTLSCEQNLNHDAMYWYRQDPGQGLRLIYYSQIVNDFQKGDIAEGYSVSREKKESFPLTVTSAQKNPTAFYLCASNPQGSVGNQPQHFGDGTRLSIL.

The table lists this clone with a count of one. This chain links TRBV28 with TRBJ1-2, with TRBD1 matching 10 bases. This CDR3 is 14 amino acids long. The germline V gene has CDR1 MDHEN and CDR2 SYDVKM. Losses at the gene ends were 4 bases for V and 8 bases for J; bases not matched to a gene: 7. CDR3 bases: TGTGCCAGCAGTTCAGGGACAGGGGTAGAGGGCTACACCTTC. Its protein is CASSSGTGVEGYTF.

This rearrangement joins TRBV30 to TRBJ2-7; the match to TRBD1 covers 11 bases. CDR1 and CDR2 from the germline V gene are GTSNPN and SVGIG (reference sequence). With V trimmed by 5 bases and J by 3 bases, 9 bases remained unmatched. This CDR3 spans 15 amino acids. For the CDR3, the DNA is TGTGCCTGGGACTGGGGGACAGGGGGTTACTACGAGCAGTACTTC. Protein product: CAWDWGTGGYYEQYF.

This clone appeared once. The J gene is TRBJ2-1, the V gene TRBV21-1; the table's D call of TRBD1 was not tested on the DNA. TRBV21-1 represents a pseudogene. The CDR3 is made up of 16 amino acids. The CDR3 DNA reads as TGTGCCAGCACCCTAAATCCCACAGGATACTACAATGAGCAGTTCTTC. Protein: CASTLNPTGYYNEQFF.

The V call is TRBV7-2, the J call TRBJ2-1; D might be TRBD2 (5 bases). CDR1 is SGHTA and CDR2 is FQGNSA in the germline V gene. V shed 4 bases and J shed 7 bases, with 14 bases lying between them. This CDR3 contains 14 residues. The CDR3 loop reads CASSSALRVNEQFF. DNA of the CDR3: TGTGCCAGCAGCTCCGCACTGCGGGTTAATGAGCAGTTCTTC.

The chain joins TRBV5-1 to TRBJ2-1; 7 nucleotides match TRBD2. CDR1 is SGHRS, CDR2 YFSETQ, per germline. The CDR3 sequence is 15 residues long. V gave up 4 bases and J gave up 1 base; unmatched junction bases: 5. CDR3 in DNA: TGCGCCAGCAGCAAAGGGGAGGGGTCCTACAATGAGCAGTTCTTC. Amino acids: CASSKGEGSYNEQFF. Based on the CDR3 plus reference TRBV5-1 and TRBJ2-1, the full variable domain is KAGVTQTPRYLIKTRGQQVTLSCSPISGHRSVSWYQQTPGQGLQFLFEYFSETQRNKGNFPGRFSGRQFSNSRSEMNVSTLELGDSALYLCASSKGEGSYNEQFFGPGTRLTVL.

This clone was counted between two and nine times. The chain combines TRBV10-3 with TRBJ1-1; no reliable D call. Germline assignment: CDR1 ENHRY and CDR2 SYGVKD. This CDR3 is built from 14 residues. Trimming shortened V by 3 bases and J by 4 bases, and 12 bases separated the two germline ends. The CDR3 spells CAISERSSSTEAFF. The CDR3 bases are TGTGCCATCAGTGAAAGGAGTTCTTCCACTGAAGCTTTCTTT.

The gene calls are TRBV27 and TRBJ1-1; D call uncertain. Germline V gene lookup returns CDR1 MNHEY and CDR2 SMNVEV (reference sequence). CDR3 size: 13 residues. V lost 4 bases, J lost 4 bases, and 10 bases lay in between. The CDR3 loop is CASSWGTSTEAFF. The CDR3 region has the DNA TGTGCCAGCAGTTGGGGAACTAGCACTGAAGCTTTCTTT.

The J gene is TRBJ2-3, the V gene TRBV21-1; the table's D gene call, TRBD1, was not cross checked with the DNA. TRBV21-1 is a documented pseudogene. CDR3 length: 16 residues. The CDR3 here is CASSGWTGGVGDTQYF. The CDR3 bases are TGTGCCAGCAGCGGATGGACAGGGGGCGTCGGAGATACGCAGTATTTT.

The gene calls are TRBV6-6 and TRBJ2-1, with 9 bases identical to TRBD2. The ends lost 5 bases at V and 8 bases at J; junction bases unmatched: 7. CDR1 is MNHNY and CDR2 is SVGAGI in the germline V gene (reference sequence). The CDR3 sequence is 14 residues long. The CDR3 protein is CASSRSSGKYEQFF. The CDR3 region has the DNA TGTGCCAGCAGTCGGTCTAGCGGGAAGTATGAGCAGTTCTTC.

CDR3 residues: CASNQGAGETQYF. The CDR3 DNA follows: TGCGCCAGCAACCAGGGGGCCGGGGAGACCCAGTACTTC. The rearrangement uses TRBV5-1 and TRBJ2-5; the match to TRBD1 covers 8 bases. The V and J ends lost 6 bases and 5 bases, in that order; junction bases with no gene match: 6. The CDR3 is 13 amino acids. CDR1 and CDR2 (germline): SGHRS, YFSETQ.

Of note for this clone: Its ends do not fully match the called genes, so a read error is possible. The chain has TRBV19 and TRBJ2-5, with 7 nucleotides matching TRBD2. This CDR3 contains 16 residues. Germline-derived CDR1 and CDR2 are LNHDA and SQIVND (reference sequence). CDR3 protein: CASSMLEGRGEESQYF. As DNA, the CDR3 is TGTGCCAGTAGTATGCTGGAGGGCCGGGGGGAAGAGAGCCAGTACTTC.